A single T cell receptor (beta chain) is shown here with its context. What this receptor recognizes is not known. Per-base quality was not reported, and no clone a single base away is much larger than it. The cohort was made up of about 610 healthy bone marrow donors. Cohort members were all nominally healthy when sampled, although unrecorded immune exposures were likely present. The donor was CMV seropositive and was included in the group of some 290 seropositive cohort members. A peripheral blood sample was collected from each donor, and TCR beta sequencing was performed on peripheral blood mononuclear cells. The Qiagen DNeasy Blood Extraction Kit was used to extract genomic DNA from the blood cell samples. The CDR3 numbers 14 residues from cysteine through phenylalanine. The entry retains the CDR3 DNA only, 42 bases that are in frame from base 1. The CDR1 and CDR2 encoded by the germline V gene (reference sequence) are MNHEY and SMNVEV. V and J are truncated by 2 bases and 2 bases respectively, leaving an intervening sequence of 10 bases.

These data are taken from a study of cytomegalovirus exposure and HLA in healthy donors (dated by TCRdb to 2015 to 2018). The study in broad terms: An earlier analysis of some 620 of the donors reported under 300 Gb of sequence data and 117 million unique TCR beta sequences obtained from some 200 million T cells. Both class I and class II loci were covered by HLA typing, at four-digit resolution. Among roughly 400 genotyped donors of the cohort, an average of about 240,000 unique TCR beta nucleotide sequences were sequenced per donor, around a sixth of them non-productive. An earlier analysis of fewer than 700 of the donors applied high-throughput TCR beta sequencing to assess whether each TCR beta V gene segment acted as functional or pseudogenic. A later genetic analysis took genome-wide SNP genotypes for about 55% of the 666 donors and used that subset as a discovery cohort. The study profiled the T cell repertoires of 500 to 800 subjects by immunosequencing and related them to cytomegalovirus serostatus. To predict cytomegalovirus infection status, the study brought together high-throughput TCR immunosequencing, statistical association of individual TCRs with disease status, and machine learning. Donor age, sex, ethnicity and CMV serostatus were compiled alongside the repertoire data. A separate validation cohort of approximately 130 different subjects was used in addition to the roughly 640-subject first cohort. All discovery cohort repertoires had been generated on a single sequencing platform. A later analysis re-examined previously published TCR beta repertoires from several hundred donors and added high-resolution HLA genotyping to investigate patterns of TCR occurrence. Four to six DR-DQ haplotypes were handled as single units for association and clustering, since linkage in the cohort was strong. The study aimed to test whether signatures of past pathogen exposure could be identified by cataloging public T cell receptors. Rather than using new phenotypic data, the later analysis identified candidate immune exposures from TCR beta sequences and from how often those sequences occurred across donors. The genetic ancestry cluster associated with self-reported Caucasian donors included 70% to 85% of the roughly 360 genotyped donors. About 280 gigabases of sequencing data and 78 million or so unique TCR sequences were included in an early release covering over 600 HLA-typed donors. Typing coverage varied by locus: roughly 629-630 donors for A, B, C, DRB1 and DQB1; roughly 560 for DQA1; about 590 for DPA1; under 490 for DPB1. Summary of the overall study and its limitations: The sequencing pipeline was judged likely to have produced a cluster of highly shared sequence variants as a technical artifact. Linkage disequilibrium might explain the correlated functional status among segregating V segments, but an unknown experimental factor could not be ruled out. A later analysis found that most CMV-associated TCR beta chains appeared HLA-restricted, with HLA associations seemingly driven largely by CMV exposure. Some IMGT-functional V segments, including TRBV6-2 and TRBV6-3, could not be distinguished by the 87-base-pair reads and were therefore excluded. Because some donors lacked HLA typing at each locus, the association tests relied only on the typed subset. While some public TCRs were present in many individuals, most TCR sequences turned up only very rarely across donors. In a later analysis, TCR association rates were found to vary across HLA loci, with the most associated TCRs seen for DRB1 alleles and the fewest for HLA-C alleles. In a later genetic analysis, a missense DCLRE1C variant was associated with V-gene and J-gene trimming of TCR beta chains, and the association was replicated in an independent cohort. Sequencing depth was assumed to be roughly uniform across donors in the presence/absence analyses, though that assumption may not hold. The study listed approximately 150 TCR beta chains as associated with cytomegalovirus. A further reported finding was that TCR beta sequences accurately predicted the HLA-A and HLA-B alleles for most subjects in the first cohort. Only TCR beta chains were sequenced in this cohort, and the absence of alpha or paired-chain data limited detectable features. A later analysis reported that several top co-occurrence clusters appeared linked to parvovirus B19, influenza, CMV and Epstein-Barr virus. A later genetic analysis reported fewer N-insertions in productive TCRs among donors in an Asian-associated ancestry cluster than the roughly 720-donor mean. An earlier analysis of 587 of the donors showed that most TCR beta V segments appeared in productive rearrangements either about 90% or about 30% of the time, which broadly matched IMGT annotations. The authors suggested that the approach could potentially be generalized to other disease states and immunological phenotypes. In a later analysis, HLA-associated TCR beta chains were found to be more clonally expanded and to have lower generation probabilities than equally common non-associated chains. CMV serostatus was the only immune exposure information available for the cohort. At a false discovery rate of 0.05, a later analysis linked some 17,000 TCR beta sequences to specific HLA alleles. The earlier analysis of about 600 of the donors excluded some 15 rarely observed V segments, including chromosome 9 orphons, because counts were too low. In both the original and validation cohorts, the classifier was reported to diagnose cytomegalovirus status with high specificity and sensitivity. Strong co-occurrence of HLA alleles, especially DR and DQ, made assigning TCR associations to individual alleles difficult. In vitro tests confirmed that three of the cytomegalovirus-associated TCR beta chains recognize cytomegalovirus antigens.

The library was prepared using the immunoSEQ multiplex PCR assay. The multiplex PCR relied on a mix of 60 forward primers for TCR Vbeta segments and 13 reverse primers for TCR Jbeta segments. The CDR3 region of rearranged TCR beta genes was amplified from genomic DNA by a multiplex PCR assay. Amplified TCR beta libraries were sequenced as 87-base-pair reads on the Illumina HiSeq System. Per the source publication's procedure: In a later analysis, tens of millions of unique TCR beta chains were counted across the 650 to 700 repertoires, and roughly 11 million of these chains were shared by at least two donors. Raw reads were error-corrected and collapsed into unique sequences with a nearest-neighbor algorithm that merged closely related sequences to remove PCR and sequencing errors. CDR3 sequences were aligned to IMGT reference sequences to assign V, D and J gene segments. For a sequence to be retained, a match of at least six nucleotides to both a V gene segment and a J gene segment was required. Rearrangements were classified as productive when the CDR3 lacked stop codons and remained in frame with V and J, and all other rearrangements were classified as non-productive. Following IMGT convention, CDR3 was defined as the stretch from the second conserved V-encoded cysteine up to the conserved J-encoded phenylalanine. The earlier analysis of about 590 of the donors excluded sequences that lacked an unambiguous match to a single V gene segment. In an earlier analysis of around 590 of the donors, a V segment was called functional when productive rearrangements were above 56.7%, and segregating when the standard deviation between donors exceeded 5%. A statistical classification framework was built for diagnosing cytomegalovirus status from the catalog of TCR beta chain sequences. In a later analysis, TCR nucleotide sequences were compared against IMGT/GENE-DB human TR gene sequences so that V and J genes could be assigned. A later analysis assigned CDR3 sequences and most-parsimonious VDJ recombination scenarios with the TCRdist pipeline. In a later analysis, each TCR beta chain was defined by its CDR3 amino acid sequence together with its V-gene family, and reads lacking a unique V-gene family were excluded. To address suspected cross-contamination and a sequencing artifact, a later analysis removed approximately 590 highly shared, low-generation-probability nucleotide sequences. In a later analysis, a clonal expansion index was calculated for each public chain from normalized within-repertoire ranks of inferred template counts. Generation probabilities in a later analysis came from a VDJ recombination model fitted to out-of-frame rearrangements, and those results were checked against IGoR. In a later analysis, TCR-TCR, TCR-HLA and TCR-CMV co-occurrence was scored with hypergeometric tests, and a repertoire-size bias correction was applied to TCR pairs. False discovery rates were estimated in a later analysis by permuting HLA or CMV assignments 20 times. A later analysis grouped co-occurring TCRs with DBSCAN, adding TCRdist sequence similarity when clustering within HLA-allele-positive subsets. Co-occurrence clustering excluded repertoires with fewer than 30,000 or more than 120,000 public chains, plus five with anomalous nucleotide sharing. The table comes from immuneACCESS by way of TCRdb, which keeps in-frame sequences with V and J called. Part of the clones is missing from these tables; in studies checked, under half for an unresolved V gene and the rest for unknown reasons. Clone size and the V and J calls come from that table; the DNA yielded D and trimming. In all, the sample holds about 120,000 clones, and roughly 69% of those were seen once. The ten biggest clones cover over 8.5% of the sample.

The chain employs TRBV27 and TRBJ2-7; no D gene can be assigned with confidence. This clonotype originated in a woman aged 40 to 55 in good health and CMV-seropositive. The sequencing input was PBMCs. The CDR3 is CASSLNRTPYEQYF. The DNA sequence is as follows: TGTGCCAGCAGTTTAAATAGAACTCCCTACGAGCAGTACTTC.